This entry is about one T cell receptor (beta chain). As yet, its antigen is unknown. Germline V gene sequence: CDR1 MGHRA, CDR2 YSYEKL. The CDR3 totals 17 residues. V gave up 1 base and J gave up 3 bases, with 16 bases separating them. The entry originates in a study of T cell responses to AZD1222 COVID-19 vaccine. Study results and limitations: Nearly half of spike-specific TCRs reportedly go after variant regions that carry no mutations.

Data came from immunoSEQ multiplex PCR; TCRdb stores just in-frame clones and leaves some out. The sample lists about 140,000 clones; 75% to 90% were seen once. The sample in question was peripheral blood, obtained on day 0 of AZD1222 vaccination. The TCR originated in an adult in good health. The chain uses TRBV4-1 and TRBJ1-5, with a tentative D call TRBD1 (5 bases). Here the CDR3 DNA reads TGCGCCAGCAGCCAAGCTGGACCAGGGCCTTTCAATCAGCCCCAGCATTTT. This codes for CASSQAGPGPFNQPQHF.